A selection of T cell receptor beta chains follows, all from one sample in a study of blood T cell repertoires in COVID-19. The method was immunoSEQ multiplex PCR; TCRdb's version includes in-frame clones alone and lacks a portion of them. This sample yields around 190,000 clones, of which approximately 84% are seen a single time; 3% to 3.5% belongs to the top ten. Sequenced sample: PBMCs or T cells enriched from blood (not recorded which). The receptors stem from a young woman who had recovered from COVID-19. The CDR3 runs from the conserved cysteine through the conserved F or W. The D gene is left open where the match is weak. Size is omitted from some rows. Given values are once, few, many or a class for expanded clones.

V gene,clone size,D gene,J gene,CDR3 protein,CDR3 DNA
TRBV6-4,-,-,TRBJ2-3,CASSEREGYTQYF,TGTGCCAGCAGTGAGCGGGAAGGGTATACGCAGTATTTT
TRBV28,-,-,TRBJ1-5,CASTLRGGGNQPQHF,TGTGCCAGCACCCTCAGAGGAGGTGGCAATCAGCCCCAGCATTTT
TRBV2,few,-,TRBJ1-4,CASSERGKYNEKLFF,TGTGCCAGCAGTGAACGTGGCAAATATAATGAAAAACTGTTTTTT
TRBV9,-,-,TRBJ2-3,CASTVGGGTDTQYF,TGTGCCAGCACCGTAGGGGGGGGCACAGATACGCAGTATTTT
TRBV12-1,-,-,TRBJ2-7,CASSSGLAGNPSSYEQYF,TGTGCCAGCAGCTCGGGACTAGCGGGAAACCCGAGCTCCTACGAGCAGTACTTC
TRBV7-9,-,-,TRBJ1-2,CASSFTGTYGYTF,TGTGCCAGCAGCTTTACAGGGACCTATGGCTACACCTTC
TRBV28,-,TRBD1,TRBJ2-6,CASSDRGFSGANVLTF,TGTGCCAGCAGTGACAGGGGTTTCTCTGGGGCCAACGTCCTGACTTTC
TRBV6-5,-,-,TRBJ1-1,CAAGGDTTEAFF,TGTGCCGCGGGGGGTGATACCACTGAAGCTTTCTTT
TRBV6-5,-,TRBD1,TRBJ1-1,CASSQPRDRGAEAFF,TGTGCCAGCAGCCAGCCCCGGGACAGGGGCGCTGAAGCTTTCTTT
TRBV24-1,-,-,TRBJ2-3,CATSARVSDPQYF,TGTGCCACCAGTGCCCGGGTTTCTGATCCGCAGTATTTT
TRBV2,-,-,TRBJ2-3,CASSENSRGDTQYF,TGTGCCAGCAGTGAAAATTCTCGGGGAGATACGCAGTATTTT